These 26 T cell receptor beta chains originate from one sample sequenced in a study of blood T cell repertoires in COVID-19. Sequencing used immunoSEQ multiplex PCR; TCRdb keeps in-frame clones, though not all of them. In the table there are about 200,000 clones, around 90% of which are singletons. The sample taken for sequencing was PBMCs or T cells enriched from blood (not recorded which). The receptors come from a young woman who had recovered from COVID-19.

Here the CDR3 reads CASSAGTTGNTIYF. Written as DNA, the CDR3 is TGTGCCAGCAGTGCTGGGACTACTGGAAACACCATATATTTT. The rearrangement joins TRBV25-1 to TRBJ1-3; a weak D match, TRBD1 (5 bases). Germline-derived CDR1 and CDR2 are MGHDK and SYGVNS. This CDR3 is 14 amino acids long. V lost 4 bases and J 2 bases, leaving 9 bases between the germline ends.

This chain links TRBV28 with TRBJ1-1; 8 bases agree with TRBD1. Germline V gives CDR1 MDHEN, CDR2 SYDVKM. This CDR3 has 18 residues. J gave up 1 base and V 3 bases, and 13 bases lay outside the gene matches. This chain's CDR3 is CASSFVLSSGQGNTEAFF. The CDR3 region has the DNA TGTGCCAGCAGTTTCGTTTTATCGAGTGGACAGGGGAACACTGAAGCTTTCTTT.

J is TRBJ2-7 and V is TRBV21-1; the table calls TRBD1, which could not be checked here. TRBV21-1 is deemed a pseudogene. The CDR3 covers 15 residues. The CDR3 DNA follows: TGTGCCACACCTAAACCGGGACAGAGGTCCTACGAGCAGTACTTC. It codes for CATPKPGQRSYEQYF.

CDR3 loop: CAWSPGLLSREQFF. CDR3 DNA sequence: TGTGCCTGGAGTCCGGGACTCCTCTCCCGTGAGCAGTTCTTC. The chain carries TRBV30 and TRBJ2-1; weak D call: TRBD2 (6 bases). Trimming removed 2 bases from V and 9 bases from J, with 17 bases in between. Germline V gene lookup returns CDR1 GTSNPN and CDR2 SVGIG (reference sequence). The CDR3 totals 14 residues.

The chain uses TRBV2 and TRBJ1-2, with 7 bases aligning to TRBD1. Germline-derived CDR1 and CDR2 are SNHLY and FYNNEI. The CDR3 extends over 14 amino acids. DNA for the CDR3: TGTGCGGGAACTCTCGGACAGGACAACTATGGCTACACCTTC. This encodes CAGTLGQDNYGYTF.

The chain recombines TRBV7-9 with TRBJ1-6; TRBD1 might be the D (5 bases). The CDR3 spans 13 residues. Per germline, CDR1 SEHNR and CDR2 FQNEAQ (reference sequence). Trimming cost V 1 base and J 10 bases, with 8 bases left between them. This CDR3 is CASSLGGDSPLHF. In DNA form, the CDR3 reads TGTGCCAGCAGCTTAGGGGGCGACTCACCCCTCCACTTT.

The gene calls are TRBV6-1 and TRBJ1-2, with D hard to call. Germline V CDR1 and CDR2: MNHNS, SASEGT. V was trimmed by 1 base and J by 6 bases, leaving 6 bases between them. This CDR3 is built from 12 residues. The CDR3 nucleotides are TGTGCCAGCAGTGAAGTCAGCGATGGCTACACCTTC. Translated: CASSEVSDGYTF.

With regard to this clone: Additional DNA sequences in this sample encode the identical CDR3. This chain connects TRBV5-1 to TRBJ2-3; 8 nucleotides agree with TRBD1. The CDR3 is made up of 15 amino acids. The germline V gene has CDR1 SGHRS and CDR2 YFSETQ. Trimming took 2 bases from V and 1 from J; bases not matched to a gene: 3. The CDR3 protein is CASSFGTGGTDTQYF. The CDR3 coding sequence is TGCGCCAGCAGCTTCGGGACAGGAGGCACAGATACGCAGTATTTT.

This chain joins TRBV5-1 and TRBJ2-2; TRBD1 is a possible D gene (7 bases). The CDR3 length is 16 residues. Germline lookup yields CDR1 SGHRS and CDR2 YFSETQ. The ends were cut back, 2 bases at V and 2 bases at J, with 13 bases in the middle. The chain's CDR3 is CASSFQQGTNTGELFF. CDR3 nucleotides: TGCGCCAGCAGCTTTCAACAGGGGACTAACACCGGGGAGCTGTTTTTT.

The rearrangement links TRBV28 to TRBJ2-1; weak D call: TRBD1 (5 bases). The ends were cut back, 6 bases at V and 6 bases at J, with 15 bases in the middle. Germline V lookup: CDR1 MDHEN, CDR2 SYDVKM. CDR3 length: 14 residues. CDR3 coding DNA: TGTGCCAGCAGCCAGGAGACAGCCCGCAATGAGCAGTTCTTC. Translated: CASSQETARNEQFF. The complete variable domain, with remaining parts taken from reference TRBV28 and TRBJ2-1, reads DVKVTQSSRYLVKRTGEKVFLECVQDMDHENMFWYRQDPGLGLRLIYFSYDVKMKEKGDIPEGYSVSREKKERFSLILESASTNQTSMYLCASSQETARNEQFFGPGTRLTVL.

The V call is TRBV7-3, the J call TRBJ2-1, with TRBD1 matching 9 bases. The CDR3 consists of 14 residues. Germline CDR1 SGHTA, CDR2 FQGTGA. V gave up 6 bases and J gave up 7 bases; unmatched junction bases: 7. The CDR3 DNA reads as TGTGCCAGCAGTTCCACAGGGGGCCGGAATGAGCAGTTCTTC. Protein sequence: CASSSTGGRNEQFF.

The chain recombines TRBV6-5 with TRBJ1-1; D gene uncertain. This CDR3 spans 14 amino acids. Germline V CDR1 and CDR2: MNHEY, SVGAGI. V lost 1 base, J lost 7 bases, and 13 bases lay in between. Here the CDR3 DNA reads TGTGCCAGCAGTTACTTCGGGGTTGGAAATGAAGCTTTCTTT. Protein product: CASSYFGVGNEAFF.

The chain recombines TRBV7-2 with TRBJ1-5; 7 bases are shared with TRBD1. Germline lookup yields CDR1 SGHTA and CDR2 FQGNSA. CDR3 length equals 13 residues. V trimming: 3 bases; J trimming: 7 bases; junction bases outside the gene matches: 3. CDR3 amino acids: CASSLSGGQPQHF. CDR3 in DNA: TGTGCCAGCAGCTTGTCAGGGGGACAGCCCCAGCATTTT.

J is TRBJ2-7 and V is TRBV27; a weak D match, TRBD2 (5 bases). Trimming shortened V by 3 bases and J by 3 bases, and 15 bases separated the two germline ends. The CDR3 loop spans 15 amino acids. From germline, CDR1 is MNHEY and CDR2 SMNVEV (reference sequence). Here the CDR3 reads CASSFRSGNDYEQYF. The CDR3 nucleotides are TGTGCCAGCAGTTTCAGGAGCGGCAACGACTACGAGCAGTACTTC.

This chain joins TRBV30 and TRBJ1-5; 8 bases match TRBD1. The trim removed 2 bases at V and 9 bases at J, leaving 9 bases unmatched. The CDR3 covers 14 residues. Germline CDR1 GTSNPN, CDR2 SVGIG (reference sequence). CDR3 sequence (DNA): TGTGCCTGGAGTCAGGACAGGGTGGGAGGGCCCCAGCATTTT. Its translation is CAWSQDRVGGPQHF.

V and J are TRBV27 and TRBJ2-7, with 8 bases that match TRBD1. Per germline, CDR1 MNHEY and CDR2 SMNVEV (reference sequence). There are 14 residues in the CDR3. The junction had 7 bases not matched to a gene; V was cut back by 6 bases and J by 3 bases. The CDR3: CASSSDRGGYEQYF. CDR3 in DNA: TGTGCCAGCAGCTCAGACAGGGGAGGCTACGAGCAGTACTTC.

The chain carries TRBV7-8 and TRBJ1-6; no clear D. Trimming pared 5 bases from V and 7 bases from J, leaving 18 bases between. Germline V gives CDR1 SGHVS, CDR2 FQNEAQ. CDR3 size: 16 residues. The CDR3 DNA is TGTGCCAGCAGCCCACAATTGAAATCACCGAATTCACCCCTCCACTTT. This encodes CASSPQLKSPNSPLHF. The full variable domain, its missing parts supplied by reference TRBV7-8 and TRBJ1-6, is GAGVSQSPRYKVAKRGQDVALRCDPISGHVSLFWYQQALGQGPEFLTYFQNEAQLDKSGLPSDRFFAERPEGSVSTLKIQRTQQEDSAVYLCASSPQLKSPNSPLHFGNGTRLTVT.

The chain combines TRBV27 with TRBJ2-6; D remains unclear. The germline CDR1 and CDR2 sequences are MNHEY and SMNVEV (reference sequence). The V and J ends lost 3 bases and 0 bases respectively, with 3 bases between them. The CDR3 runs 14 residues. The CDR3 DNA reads TGTGCCAGCAGTTTCTACTCTGGGGCCAACGTCCTGACTTTC. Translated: CASSFYSGANVLTF.

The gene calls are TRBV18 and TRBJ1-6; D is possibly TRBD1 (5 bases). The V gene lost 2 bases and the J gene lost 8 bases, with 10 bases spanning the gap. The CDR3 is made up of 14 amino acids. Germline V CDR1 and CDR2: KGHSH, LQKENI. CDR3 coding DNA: TGTGCCAGCTCACCAGGCCAGGGCGATTCACCCCTCCACTTT. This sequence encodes CASSPGQGDSPLHF.

Written as DNA, the CDR3 is TGTGCCAGCAGGGACAGGCACACTGAAGCTTTCTTT. It specifies CASRDRHTEAFF. The chain combines TRBV28 with TRBJ1-1, with 7 positions matching TRBD1. This CDR3 comprises 12 residues. Germline values: CDR1 MDHEN, CDR2 SYDVKM. With 6 bases clipped from V and 3 bases from J, the junction kept 1 base outside the gene matches.

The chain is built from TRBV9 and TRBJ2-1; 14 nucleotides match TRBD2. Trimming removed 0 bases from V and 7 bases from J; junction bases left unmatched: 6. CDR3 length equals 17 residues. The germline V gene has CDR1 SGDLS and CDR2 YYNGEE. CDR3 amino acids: CASSVVTSGGARNEQFF. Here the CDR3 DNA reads TGTGCCAGCAGCGTAGTGACTAGCGGGGGGGCAAGGAATGAGCAGTTCTTC.

The CDR3 nucleotides are TGTGCCAGCTCGCCTTCCGACAGGGGAGGATATGGCTACACCTTC. It codes for CASSPSDRGGYGYTF. V and J are TRBV18 and TRBJ1-2; TRBD1 matches at 8 bases. Germline loops: CDR1 KGHSH, CDR2 LQKENI. The CDR3 loop spans 15 amino acids. The trim removed 6 bases at V and 5 bases at J, leaving 11 bases unmatched. Combining the CDR3 with reference TRBV18 and TRBJ1-2 gives the whole variable domain NAGVMQNPRHLVRRRGQEARLRCSPMKGHSHVYWYRQLPEEGLKFMVYLQKENIIDESGMPKERFSAEFPKEGPSILRIQQVVRGDSAAYFCASSPSDRGGYGYTFGSGTRLTVV.

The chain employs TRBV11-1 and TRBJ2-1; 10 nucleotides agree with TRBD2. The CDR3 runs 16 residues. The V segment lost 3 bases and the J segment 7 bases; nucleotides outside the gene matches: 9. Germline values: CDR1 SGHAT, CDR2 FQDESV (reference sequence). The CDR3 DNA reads TGTGCCAGCAGCTTTATCCCAGCGGGGGGGTTAAATGAGCAGTTCTTC. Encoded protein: CASSFIPAGGLNEQFF.

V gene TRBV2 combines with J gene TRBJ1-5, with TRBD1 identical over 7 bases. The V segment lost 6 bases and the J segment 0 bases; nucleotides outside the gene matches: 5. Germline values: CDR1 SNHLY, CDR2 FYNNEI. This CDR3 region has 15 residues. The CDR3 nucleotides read TGTGCCAGCAGGGGGACAGCCTATAGCAATCAGCCCCAGCATTTT. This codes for CASRGTAYSNQPQHF.

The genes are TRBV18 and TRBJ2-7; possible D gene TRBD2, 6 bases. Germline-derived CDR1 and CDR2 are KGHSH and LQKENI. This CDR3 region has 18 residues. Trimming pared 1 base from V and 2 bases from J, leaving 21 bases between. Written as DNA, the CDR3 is TGTGCCAGCTCACCACGGACTATGTCGTTCGACAGCCCCTACGAGCAGTACTTC. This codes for CASSPRTMSFDSPYEQYF.

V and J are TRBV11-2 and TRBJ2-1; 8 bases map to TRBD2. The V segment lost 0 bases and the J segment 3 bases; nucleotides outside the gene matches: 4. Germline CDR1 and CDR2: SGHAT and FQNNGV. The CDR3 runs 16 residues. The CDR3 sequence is CASSLERTSYYNEQFF. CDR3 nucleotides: TGTGCCAGCAGCTTAGAAAGGACTAGCTACTACAATGAGCAGTTCTTC.